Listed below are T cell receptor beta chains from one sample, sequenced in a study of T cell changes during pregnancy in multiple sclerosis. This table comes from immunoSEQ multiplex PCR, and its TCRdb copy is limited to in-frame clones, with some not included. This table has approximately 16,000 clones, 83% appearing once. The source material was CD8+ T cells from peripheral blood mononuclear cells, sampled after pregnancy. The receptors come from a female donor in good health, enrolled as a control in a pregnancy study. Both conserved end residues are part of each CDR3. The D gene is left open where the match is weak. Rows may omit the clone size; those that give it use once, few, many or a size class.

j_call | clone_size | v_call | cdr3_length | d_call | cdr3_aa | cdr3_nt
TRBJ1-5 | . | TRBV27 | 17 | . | CASSSSYAGRVGQPQHF | TGTGCCAGCAGTTCCTCCTATGCGGGGCGGGTTGGGCAGCCCCAGCATTTT
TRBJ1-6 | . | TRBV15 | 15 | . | CATSGGTAMNSPLHF | TGTGCCACCAGCGGGGGGACGGCGATGAATTCACCCCTCCACTTT
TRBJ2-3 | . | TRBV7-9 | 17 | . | CASSLTVGSGTTDTQYF | TGTGCCAGCAGCTTAACGGTCGGTAGCGGAACCACAGATACGCAGTATTTT
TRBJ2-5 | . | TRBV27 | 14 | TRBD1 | CASSNHRGWETQYF | TGTGCCAGCAGTAACCACAGGGGATGGGAGACCCAGTACTTC
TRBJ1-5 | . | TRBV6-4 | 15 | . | CASRPGQLSNQPQHF | TGTGCCAGCAGGCCCGGTCAACTCAGCAATCAGCCCCAGCATTTT
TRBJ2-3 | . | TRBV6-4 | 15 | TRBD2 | CASSGRAGASDTQYF | TGTGCCAGCAGTGGTCGAGCGGGGGCCTCTGATACGCAGTATTTT
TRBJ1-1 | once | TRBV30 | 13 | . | CAWSVPGLREAFF | TGTGCCTGGAGTGTACCGGGACTACGGGAAGCTTTCTTT
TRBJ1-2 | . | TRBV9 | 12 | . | CASKRRSYGYTF | TGTGCCAGCAAGCGGCGGAGCTATGGCTACACCTTC
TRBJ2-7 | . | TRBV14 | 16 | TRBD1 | CASSPRQGALHYEQYF | TGTGCCAGCAGCCCGAGACAGGGGGCGCTTCACTACGAGCAGTACTTC
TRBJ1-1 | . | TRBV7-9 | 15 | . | CASSLASGVDTEAFF | TGTGCCAGCAGCTTAGCATCAGGGGTGGACACTGAAGCTTTCTTT
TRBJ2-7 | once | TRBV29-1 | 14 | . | CSVVQALSPYEQYF | TGCAGCGTTGTACAGGCCCTGAGTCCCTACGAGCAGTACTTC
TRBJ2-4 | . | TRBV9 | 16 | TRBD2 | CASSAVAGANKNIQYF | TGTGCCAGCAGCGCCGTAGCGGGGGCCAACAAAAACATTCAGTACTTC
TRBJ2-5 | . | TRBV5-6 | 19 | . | CASSLGWALTGRGGETQYF | TGTGCCAGCAGCTTGGGGTGGGCCCTGACTGGCCGAGGGGGAGAGACCCAGTACTTC
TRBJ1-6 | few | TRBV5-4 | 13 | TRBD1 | CARRGQGDSPLHF | TGTGCCAGGAGAGGGCAGGGGGATTCACCCCTCCACTTT
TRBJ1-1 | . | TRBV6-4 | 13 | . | CASANGDSTEAFF | TGTGCCAGCGCGAACGGGGATTCCACTGAAGCTTTCTTT
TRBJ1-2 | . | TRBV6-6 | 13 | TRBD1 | CASSPDRGESYTF | TGTGCCAGCAGTCCGGACAGGGGCGAAAGCTACACCTTC